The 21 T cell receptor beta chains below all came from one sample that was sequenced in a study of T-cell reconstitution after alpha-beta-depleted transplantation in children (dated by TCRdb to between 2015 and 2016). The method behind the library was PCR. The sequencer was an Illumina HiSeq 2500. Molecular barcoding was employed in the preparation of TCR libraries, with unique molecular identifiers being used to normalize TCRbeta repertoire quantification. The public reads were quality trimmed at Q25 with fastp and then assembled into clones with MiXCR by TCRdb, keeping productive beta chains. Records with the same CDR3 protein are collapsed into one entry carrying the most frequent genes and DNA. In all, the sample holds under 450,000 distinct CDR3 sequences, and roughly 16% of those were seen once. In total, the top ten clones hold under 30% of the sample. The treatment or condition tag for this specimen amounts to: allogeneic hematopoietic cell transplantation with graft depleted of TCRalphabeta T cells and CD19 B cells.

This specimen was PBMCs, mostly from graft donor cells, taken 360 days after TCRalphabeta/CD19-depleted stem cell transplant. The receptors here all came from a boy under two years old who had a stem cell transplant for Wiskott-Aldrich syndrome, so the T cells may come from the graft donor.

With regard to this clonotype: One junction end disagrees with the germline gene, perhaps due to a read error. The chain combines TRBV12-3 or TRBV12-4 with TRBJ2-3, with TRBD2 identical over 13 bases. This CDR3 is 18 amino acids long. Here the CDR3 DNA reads TGTGCCCGCAGTTTAGCTCGACTAGCGGGGGGCCTCACAGATACGCAGTATTTT. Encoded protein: CARSLARLAGGLTDTQYF.

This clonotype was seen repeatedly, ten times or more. The CDR3: CASSLVLAGGDTQYF. In DNA form, the CDR3 reads TGCGCCAGCAGCTTGGTATTAGCGGGAGGAGATACGCAGTATTTT. J is TRBJ2-3 and V is TRBV5-1; 10 nucleotides line up with TRBD2. V shed 0 bases, J shed 5 bases, and the junction held 3 bases outside the gene matches. Germline loops: CDR1 SGHRS, CDR2 YFSETQ. The CDR3 extends over 15 amino acids.

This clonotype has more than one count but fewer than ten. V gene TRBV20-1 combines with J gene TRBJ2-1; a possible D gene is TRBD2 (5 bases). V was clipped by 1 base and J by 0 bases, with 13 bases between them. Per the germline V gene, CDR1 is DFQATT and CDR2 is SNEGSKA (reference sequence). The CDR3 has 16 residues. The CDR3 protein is CSARGISEGSYNEQFF. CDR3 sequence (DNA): TGCAGTGCTAGAGGGATTAGCGAAGGCTCCTACAATGAGCAGTTCTTC.

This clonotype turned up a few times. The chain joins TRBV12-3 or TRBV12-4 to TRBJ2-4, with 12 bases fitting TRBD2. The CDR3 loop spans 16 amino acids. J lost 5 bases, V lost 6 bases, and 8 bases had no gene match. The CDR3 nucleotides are TGTGCCAGCAGCCGTACGACTAGCGGGGGTCAAAACATTCAGTACTTC. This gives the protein CASSRTTSGGQNIQYF.

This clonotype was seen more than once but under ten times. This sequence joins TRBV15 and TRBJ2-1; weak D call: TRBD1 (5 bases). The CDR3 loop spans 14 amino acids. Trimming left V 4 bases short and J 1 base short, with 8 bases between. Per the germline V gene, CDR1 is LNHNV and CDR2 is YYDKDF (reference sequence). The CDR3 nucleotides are TGTGCCACCAGCAAGGCAGGGTCCTACAATGAGCAGTTCTTC. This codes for CATSKAGSYNEQFF. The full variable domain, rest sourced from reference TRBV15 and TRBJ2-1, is DAMVIQNPRYQVTQFGKPVTLSCSQTLNHNVMYWYQQKSSQAPKLLFHYYDKDFNNEADTPDNFQSRRPNTSFCFLDIRSPGLGDTAMYLCATSKAGSYNEQFFGPGTRLTVL.

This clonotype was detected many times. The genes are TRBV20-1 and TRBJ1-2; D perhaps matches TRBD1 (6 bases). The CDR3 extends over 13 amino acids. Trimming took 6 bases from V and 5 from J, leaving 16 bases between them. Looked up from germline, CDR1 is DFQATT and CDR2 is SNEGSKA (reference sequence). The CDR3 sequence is CSAPLGTKYGYTF. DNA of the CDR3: TGCAGTGCCCCTCTTGGGACAAAGTATGGCTACACCTTC.

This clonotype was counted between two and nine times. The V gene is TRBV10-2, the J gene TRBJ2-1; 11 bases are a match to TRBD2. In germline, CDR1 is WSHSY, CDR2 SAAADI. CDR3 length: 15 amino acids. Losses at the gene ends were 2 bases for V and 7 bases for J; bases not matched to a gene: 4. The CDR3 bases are TGCGCCAGCAGTGAGACTAGCGGGGGAATTAATGAGCAGTTCTTC. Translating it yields CASSETSGGINEQFF.

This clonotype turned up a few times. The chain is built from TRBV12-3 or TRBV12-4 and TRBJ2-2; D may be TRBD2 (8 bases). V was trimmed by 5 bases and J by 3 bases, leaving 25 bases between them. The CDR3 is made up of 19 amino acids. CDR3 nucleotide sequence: TGTGCCAGCAGTCCAGGGGGTTTGGCGGGAGGAGTCTACACCGGGGAGCTGTTTTTT. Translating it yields CASSPGGLAGGVYTGELFF.

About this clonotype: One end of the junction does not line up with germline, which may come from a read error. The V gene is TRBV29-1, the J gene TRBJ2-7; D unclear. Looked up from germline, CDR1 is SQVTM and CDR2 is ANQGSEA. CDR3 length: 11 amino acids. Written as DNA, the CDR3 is TGCAGCGTTGGGGCTCCGGACGGCCAGTCTTTC. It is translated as CSVGAPDGQSF.

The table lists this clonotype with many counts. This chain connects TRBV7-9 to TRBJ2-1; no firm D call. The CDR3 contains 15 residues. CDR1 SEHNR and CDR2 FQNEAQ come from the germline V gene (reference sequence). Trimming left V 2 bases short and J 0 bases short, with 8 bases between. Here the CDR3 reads CASSLWASSYNEQFF. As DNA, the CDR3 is TGTGCCAGCAGCTTATGGGCTAGCTCCTACAATGAGCAGTTCTTC.

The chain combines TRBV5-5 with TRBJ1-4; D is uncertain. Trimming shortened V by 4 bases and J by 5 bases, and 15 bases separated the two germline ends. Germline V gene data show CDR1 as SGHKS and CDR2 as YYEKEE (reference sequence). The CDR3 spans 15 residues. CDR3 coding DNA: TGTGCCAGCAGCCCGGACGGGATCTCGAATGAAAAACTGTTTTTT. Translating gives CASSPDGISNEKLFF.

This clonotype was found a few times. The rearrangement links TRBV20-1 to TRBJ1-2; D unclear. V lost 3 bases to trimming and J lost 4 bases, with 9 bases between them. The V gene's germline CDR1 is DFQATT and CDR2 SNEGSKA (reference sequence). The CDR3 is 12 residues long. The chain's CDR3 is CSARLGVYGYTF. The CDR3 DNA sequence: TGCAGTGCTAGGTTGGGAGTCTATGGCTACACCTTC.

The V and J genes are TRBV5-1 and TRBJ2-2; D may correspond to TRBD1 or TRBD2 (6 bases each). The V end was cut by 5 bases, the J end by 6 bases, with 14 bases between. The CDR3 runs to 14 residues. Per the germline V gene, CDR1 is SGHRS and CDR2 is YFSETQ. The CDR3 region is CASSRGPSPGELFF. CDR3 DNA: TGCGCCAGCAGTCGGGGGCCGTCCCCCGGGGAGCTGTTTTTT.

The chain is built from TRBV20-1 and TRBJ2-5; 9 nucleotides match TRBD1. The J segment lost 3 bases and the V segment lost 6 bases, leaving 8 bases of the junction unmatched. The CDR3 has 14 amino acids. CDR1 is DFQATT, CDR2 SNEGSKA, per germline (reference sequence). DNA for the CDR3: TGCAGTGCGCGTCAAACAGGGGGCAAAGAGACCCAGTACTTC. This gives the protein CSARQTGGKETQYF.

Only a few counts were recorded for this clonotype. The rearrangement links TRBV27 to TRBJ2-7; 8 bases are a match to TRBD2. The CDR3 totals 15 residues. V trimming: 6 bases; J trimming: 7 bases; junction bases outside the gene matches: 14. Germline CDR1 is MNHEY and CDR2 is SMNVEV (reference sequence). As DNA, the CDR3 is TGTGCCAGCAGCCGGGGCGGGGGGTCGGCGAGAGAGCAGTACTTC. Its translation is CASSRGGGSAREQYF.

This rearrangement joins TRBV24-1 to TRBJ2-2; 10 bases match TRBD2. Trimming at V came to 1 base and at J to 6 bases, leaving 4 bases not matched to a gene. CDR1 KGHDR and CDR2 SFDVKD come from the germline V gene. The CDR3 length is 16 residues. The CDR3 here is CATSDFLAGDPGELFF. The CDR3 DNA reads TGTGCCACCAGTGATTTTCTAGCGGGAGACCCCGGGGAGCTGTTTTTT.

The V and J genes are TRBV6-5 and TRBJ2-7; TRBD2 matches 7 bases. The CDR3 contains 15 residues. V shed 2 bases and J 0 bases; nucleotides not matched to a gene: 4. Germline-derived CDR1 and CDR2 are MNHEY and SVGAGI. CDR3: CASSYGRGSSYEQYF. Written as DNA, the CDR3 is TGTGCCAGCAGTTACGGGCGGGGGAGCTCCTACGAGCAGTACTTC.

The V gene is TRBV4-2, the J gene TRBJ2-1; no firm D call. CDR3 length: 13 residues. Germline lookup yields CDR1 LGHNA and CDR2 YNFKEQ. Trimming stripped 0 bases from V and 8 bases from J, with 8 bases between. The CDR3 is CASSQESGHEQFF. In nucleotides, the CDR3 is TGTGCCAGCAGCCAAGAATCTGGGCATGAGCAGTTCTTC.

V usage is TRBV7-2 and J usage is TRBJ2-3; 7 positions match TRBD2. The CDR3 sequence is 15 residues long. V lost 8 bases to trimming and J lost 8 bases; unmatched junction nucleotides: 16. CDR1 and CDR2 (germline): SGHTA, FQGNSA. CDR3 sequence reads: CASRGPTSAPGTQYF. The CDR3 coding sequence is TGTGCCAGCCGCGGGCCTACTAGCGCCCCAGGTACGCAGTATTTT.

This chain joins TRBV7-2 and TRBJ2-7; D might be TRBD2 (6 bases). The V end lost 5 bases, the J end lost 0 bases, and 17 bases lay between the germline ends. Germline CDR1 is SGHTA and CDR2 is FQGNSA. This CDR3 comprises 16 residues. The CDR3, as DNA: TGTGCCAGCAGCCGCATCCATAGCGGAGGCTCCTACGAGCAGTACTTC. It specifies CASSRIHSGGSYEQYF.

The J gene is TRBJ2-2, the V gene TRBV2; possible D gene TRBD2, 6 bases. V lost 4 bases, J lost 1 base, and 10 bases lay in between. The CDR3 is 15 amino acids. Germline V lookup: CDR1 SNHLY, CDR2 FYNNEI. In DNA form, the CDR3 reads TGTGCCAGCAGTGTGCAGGGAGGGAACACCGGGGAGCTGTTTTTT. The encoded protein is CASSVQGGNTGELFF.